This note documents a single T cell receptor (beta chain) sequence. The CDR3 runs to 15 residues. The germline CDR1 and CDR2 sequences are MNHEY and SVGAGI. With V trimmed by 7 bases and J by 7 bases, 13 bases remained unmatched. Clones were read by immunoSEQ multiplex PCR, and TCRdb kept only the in-frame ones, dropping some. This repertoire shows over 90,000 clones, 85% to 90% found once; its top ten account for about 0.16%. The data were taken from a study of OX40 agonist ivuxolimab in advanced cancers. Sequencing was performed on CD4+ or CD8+ T cells sorted from blood, taken in a trial of the OX40 agonist ivuxolimab. The rearrangement joins TRBV6-5 to TRBJ2-7, with 10 bases lining up with TRBD2. The sequence came from an adult with an advanced solid tumor such as melanoma, head and neck, liver or kidney cancer. In DNA, the CDR3 is TGTGCCAGCAACCCACTTAGCGGGGGGCTCGGTGAGCAGTACTTC. It specifies CASNPLSGGLGEQYF.